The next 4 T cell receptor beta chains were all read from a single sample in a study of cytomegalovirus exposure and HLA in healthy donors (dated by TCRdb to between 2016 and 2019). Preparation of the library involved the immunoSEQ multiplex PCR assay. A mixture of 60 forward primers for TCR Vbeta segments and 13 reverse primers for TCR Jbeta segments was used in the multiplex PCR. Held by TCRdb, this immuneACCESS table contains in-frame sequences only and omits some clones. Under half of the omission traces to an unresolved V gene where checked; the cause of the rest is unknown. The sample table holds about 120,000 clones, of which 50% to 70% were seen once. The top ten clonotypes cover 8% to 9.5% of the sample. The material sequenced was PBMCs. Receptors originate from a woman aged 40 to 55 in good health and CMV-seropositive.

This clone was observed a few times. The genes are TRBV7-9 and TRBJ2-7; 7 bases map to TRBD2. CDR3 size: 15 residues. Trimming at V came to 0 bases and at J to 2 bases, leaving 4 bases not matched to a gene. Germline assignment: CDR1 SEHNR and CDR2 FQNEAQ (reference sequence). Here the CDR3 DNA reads TGTGCCAGCAGCTTAGCCCGGGAGGTCGCCTACGAGCAGTACTTC. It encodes CASSLAREVAYEQYF.

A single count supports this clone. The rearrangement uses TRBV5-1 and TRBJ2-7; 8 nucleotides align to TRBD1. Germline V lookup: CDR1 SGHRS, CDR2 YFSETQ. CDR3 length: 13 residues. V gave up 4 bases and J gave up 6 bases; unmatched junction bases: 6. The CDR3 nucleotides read TGCGCCAGCAGCCTGTCCAGGGGGCGCGAGCAGTACTTC. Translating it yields CASSLSRGREQYF.

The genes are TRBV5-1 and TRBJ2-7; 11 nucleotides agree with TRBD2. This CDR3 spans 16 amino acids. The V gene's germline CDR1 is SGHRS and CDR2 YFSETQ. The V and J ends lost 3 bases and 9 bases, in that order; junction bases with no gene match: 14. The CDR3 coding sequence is TGCGCCAGCAGCTCGGCCCTCACTAGCGGGAGAGAGGCGCAGTACTTC. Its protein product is CASSSALTSGREAQYF.

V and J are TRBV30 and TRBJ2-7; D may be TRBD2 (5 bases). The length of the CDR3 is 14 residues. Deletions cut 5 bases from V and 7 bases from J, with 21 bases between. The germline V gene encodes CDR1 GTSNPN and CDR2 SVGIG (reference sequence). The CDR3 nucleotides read TGTGCCTGGCGGGCGGCAGGCCTTCGAGGGGAGCAGTACTTC. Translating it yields CAWRAAGLRGEQYF.